These 8 T cell receptor beta chains were sequenced from one sample in a study of early T cells in non-severe SARS-CoV-2 infection. TCRdb re-derived calls from the 5' RACE reads in MiXCR, one entry per CDR3 protein. The table includes approximately 70,000 distinct CDR3 sequences, around a tenth detected once. Material: whole blood, obtained at baseline. Receptors were obtained from an adult who was a healthcare worker with PCR-confirmed SARS-CoV-2 infection or an uninfected control (not recorded which).

This clonotype has a handful of counts. The chain employs TRBV20-1 and TRBJ1-2, with a weak D call TRBD1 (5 bases). Trimming stripped 1 base from V and 8 bases from J, with 17 bases between. The CDR3 length is 14 residues. Germline V gene data show CDR1 as DFQATT and CDR2 as SNEGSKA (reference sequence). CDR3 in DNA: TGCAGTGCTAGAGTAGAGCCGGGGCCGGTCGGCTACACCTTC. Protein: CSARVEPGPVGYTF.

This clonotype was seen ten or more times. The J gene is TRBJ2-2, the V gene TRBV5-1; 7 bases match TRBD1. This CDR3 is built from 16 residues. V lost 3 bases and J lost 3; bases outside the gene matches: 8. Per germline, CDR1 SGHRS and CDR2 YFSETQ. DNA for the CDR3: TGCGCCAGCAGCTCACAGGGGCTCGAGGACACCGGGGAGCTGTTTTTT. It translates to CASSSQGLEDTGELFF.

This rearrangement joins TRBV18 to TRBJ2-7, with D possibly called TRBD1 or TRBD2 (6 bases each). There are 17 residues in the CDR3. Trimming took 1 base from V and 5 from J, leaving 21 bases between them. CDR1 is KGHSH and CDR2 is LQKENI in the germline V gene. This CDR3 is CASSPQSLGGLNNEQYF. The DNA of the CDR3 is TGTGCCAGCTCACCACAGAGTCTGGGGGGCCTAAATAACGAGCAGTACTTC. The full variable domain, its missing parts supplied by reference TRBV18 and TRBJ2-7, is NAGVMQNPRHLVRRRGQEARLRCSPMKGHSHVYWYRQLPEEGLKFMVYLQKENIIDESGMPKERFSAEFPKEGPSILRIQQVVRGDSAAYFCASSPQSLGGLNNEQYFGPGTRLTVT.

This clonotype was picked up many times. The rearrangement joins TRBV7-2 to TRBJ2-4; 10 bases align to TRBD2. V gave up 5 bases and J gave up 8 bases; unmatched junction bases: 15. Germline V gives CDR1 SGHTA, CDR2 FQGNSA. The CDR3 is made up of 17 amino acids. The DNA for the CDR3 is TGTGCCAGCAGCGCGCAATCTAGCGGGGGTTCGGCAGACATTCAGTACTTC. The encoded protein is CASSAQSSGGSADIQYF.

The chain uses TRBV19 and TRBJ1-2, with unresolved D. Per germline, CDR1 LNHDA and CDR2 SQIVND (reference sequence). The CDR3 sequence is 14 residues long. The V end lost 10 bases, the J end lost 4 bases, and 19 bases lay between the germline ends. The CDR3 nucleotides are TGTGCCACCAAAACCCAAGGAGGTGCCTATGGCTACACCTTC. Its translation is CATKTQGGAYGYTF.

This clonotype was observed many times. J is TRBJ2-7 and V is TRBV30; maybe TRBD1 (6 bases). The CDR3 spans 13 residues. V gave up 0 bases and J gave up 1 base, with 7 bases separating them. Germline values: CDR1 GTSNPN, CDR2 SVGIG (reference sequence). The CDR3 sequence is CAWSVGGSYEQYF. Written as DNA, the CDR3 is TGTGCCTGGAGTGTAGGGGGATCCTACGAGCAGTACTTC.

This clonotype has a handful of counts. The gene calls are TRBV6-6 and TRBJ2-1, with D perhaps being TRBD1 or TRBD2 (6 bases each). V lost 4 bases to trimming and J lost 7 bases, with 14 bases between them. This CDR3 is built from 14 residues. Germline V lookup: CDR1 MNHNY, CDR2 SVGAGI (reference sequence). The CDR3 nucleotides are TGTGCCAGCAGTTTTCCTGGGGGGCAGAATGAGCAGTTCTTC. Amino acid sequence: CASSFPGGQNEQFF.

In its sample, this clonotype was seen many times. The V call is TRBV6-5, the J call TRBJ2-2, with D uncertain. V was cut by 6 bases and J by 2 bases, with 7 bases left in between. Germline-derived CDR1 and CDR2 are MNHEY and SVGAGI. The CDR3 sequence is 13 residues long. The CDR3: CASRQDNTGELFF. Written as DNA, the CDR3 is TGTGCCAGCAGGCAGGACAACACCGGGGAGCTGTTTTTT.